A single sample is the source of the 18 T cell receptor beta chains below, sequenced in a study of blood T cell repertoires in COVID-19. The table came from immunoSEQ multiplex PCR; TCRdb's copy has only in-frame clones and leaves some out. The data contain tens of thousands of clones, approximately 91% of them singletons. Sequenced: peripheral blood. The receptors come from a man aged 65 to 85 with acute or convalescent COVID-19.

V gene TRBV5-1 combines with J gene TRBJ2-5; 8 nucleotides match TRBD2. Germline V lookup: CDR1 SGHRS, CDR2 YFSETQ. This CDR3 has 15 amino acids. With 4 bases clipped from V and 5 bases from J, the junction kept 10 bases outside the gene matches. CDR3 in amino acids: CASSVQAGDGETQYF. CDR3 nucleotide sequence: TGCGCCAGCAGCGTCCAAGCGGGAGATGGTGAGACCCAGTACTTC.

The rearrangement links TRBV9 to TRBJ2-3; the D is unclear. V shed 4 bases and J shed 2 bases, with 11 bases lying between them. The CDR3 spans 14 residues. From germline, CDR1 is SGDLS and CDR2 YYNGEE. CDR3 region: CASSLDSNTDTQYF. In DNA form, the CDR3 reads TGTGCCAGCAGCCTCGACTCAAACACAGATACGCAGTATTTT.

The chain has TRBV18 and TRBJ2-1, with TRBD2 matching over 9 bases. CDR1 KGHSH and CDR2 LQKENI come from the germline V gene. Germline trimming cut 2 bases from V and 3 bases from J; bases unmatched to any gene: 8. The CDR3 loop spans 17 amino acids. CDR3 protein: CASSPEGGRGGYNEQFF. The CDR3 DNA follows: TGTGCCAGCTCACCAGAGGGCGGGAGGGGTGGCTACAATGAGCAGTTCTTC. Drawing the rest from reference TRBV18 and TRBJ2-1, the complete variable domain is NAGVMQNPRHLVRRRGQEARLRCSPMKGHSHVYWYRQLPEEGLKFMVYLQKENIIDESGMPKERFSAEFPKEGPSILRIQQVVRGDSAAYFCASSPEGGRGGYNEQFFGPGTRLTVL.

V usage is TRBV10-3 and J usage is TRBJ2-7; 7 nucleotides line up with TRBD2. The V gene's germline CDR1 is ENHRY and CDR2 SYGVKD. The J segment lost 2 bases and the V segment lost 11 bases, leaving 15 bases of the junction unmatched. The CDR3 is 15 residues long. This chain's CDR3 is CAALGGSRGPYEQYF. For the CDR3, the DNA is TGTGCCGCCCTGGGAGGGTCTAGAGGGCCCTACGAGCAGTACTTC.

In its sample, this clone was seen a few times. The rearrangement uses TRBV7-9 and TRBJ1-2; 7 bases fit TRBD1. Germline V lookup: CDR1 SEHNR, CDR2 FQNEAQ (reference sequence). This CDR3 comprises 17 residues. The ends lost 4 bases at V and 4 bases at J; junction bases unmatched: 15. The CDR3 is CASSSRDRGLIPYGYTF. In DNA form, the CDR3 reads TGTGCCAGCAGCTCCCGGGACAGAGGGCTTATACCCTATGGCTACACCTTC.

This chain uses TRBV28 with TRBJ2-2; the D is unclear. Germline V gene lookup returns CDR1 MDHEN and CDR2 SYDVKM. The ends were cut back, 3 bases at V and 5 bases at J, with 13 bases in the middle. The CDR3 sequence is 15 residues long. CDR3 coding DNA: TGTGCCAGCAGTTTTCGGCTAGGCGCTACCGGGGAGCTGTTTTTT. It codes for CASSFRLGATGELFF.

The V and J genes are TRBV28 and TRBJ2-5, with 9 bases aligning to TRBD1. V was pared by 4 bases and J by 2 bases, with 11 bases of the junction left unmatched. CDR1 and CDR2 from the germline V gene are MDHEN and SYDVKM. The CDR3 has 17 amino acids. The DNA of the CDR3 is TGTGCCAGCAGTTCCTGGACAGGGGCCTTACCTCAAGAGACCCAGTACTTC. Protein: CASSSWTGALPQETQYF.

The chain joins TRBV6-2 or TRBV6-3 to TRBJ2-3; 11 nucleotides agree with TRBD2. The length of the CDR3 is 16 residues. Germline V gene data show CDR1 as MNHEY and CDR2 as SVGEGT. With 6 bases clipped from V and 5 bases from J, the junction kept 10 bases outside the gene matches. Written as DNA, the CDR3 is TGTGCCAGCAGCAGTGGGACTAGCGGCCCGGGAGATACGCAGTATTTT. Its translation is CASSSGTSGPGDTQYF.

The chain couples TRBV6-5 to TRBJ2-7; the match to TRBD1 covers 8 bases. V gave up 4 bases and J gave up 7 bases; unmatched junction bases: 15. CDR3 length: 16 amino acids. From germline, CDR1 is MNHEY and CDR2 SVGAGI. The CDR3 is CASSLGPRQGIGEQYF. The CDR3 DNA reads as TGTGCCAGCAGTTTGGGCCCGAGACAGGGGATTGGGGAGCAGTACTTC.

This clone occurred once. The V call is TRBV6-2 or TRBV6-3, the J call TRBJ1-5, with D unresolved. Germline V lookup: CDR1 MNHEY, CDR2 SVGEGT. V gave up 4 bases and J gave up 5 bases, with 9 bases separating them. The CDR3 length is 13 residues. CDR3 in DNA: TGTGCCAGCAGTTTTGGGCAGTATCAGCCCCAGCATTTT. Residues: CASSFGQYQPQHF.

The chain employs TRBV21-1 and TRBJ2-3; the D call of TRBD1 is as the table states it, not checked on the DNA. TRBV21-1 is given as a pseudogene. The CDR3 totals 18 residues. CDR3 amino acids: CASSKGENRRPSTDTQYF. The CDR3 DNA reads TGTGCCAGCAGCAAAGGCGAGAACAGGCGTCCTAGCACAGATACGCAGTATTTT.

The rearrangement links TRBV4-2 to TRBJ1-5; 7 positions match TRBD1. Per the germline V gene, CDR1 is LGHNA and CDR2 is YNFKEQ. The CDR3 consists of 15 residues. The J segment lost 8 bases and the V segment lost 4 bases, leaving 11 bases of the junction unmatched. CDR3 region: CASSLVHRGPEPQHF. DNA of the CDR3: TGTGCCAGCAGCCTAGTGCACAGGGGTCCTGAGCCCCAGCATTTT.

This rearrangement joins TRBV19 to TRBJ1-2, with D perhaps matching TRBD1 (5 bases). In germline, CDR1 is LNHDA, CDR2 SQIVND (reference sequence). This CDR3 has 13 residues. The V and J ends lost 5 bases and 6 bases respectively, with 13 bases between them. CDR3 protein: CASSFSGGDGYTF. The CDR3 region has the DNA TGTGCCAGTAGTTTTAGCGGAGGGGATGGCTACACCTTC.

The J gene is TRBJ2-5, the V gene TRBV12-5; the match to TRBD2 covers 10 bases. Germline V gene lookup returns CDR1 LGHNT and CDR2 FRNRAP. The CDR3 extends over 16 amino acids. V lost 4 bases, J lost 5 bases, and 10 bases stayed unmatched. Here the CDR3 DNA reads TGTGCTAGTGGTTCCTCGGCTAGCGGGAGTCCGGAGACCCAGTACTTC. Its translation: CASGSSASGSPETQYF.

The chain joins TRBV29-1 to TRBJ1-1, with D tentatively TRBD1 (5 bases). V dropped 1 base and J dropped 11 bases, with 17 bases sitting between them. The germline CDR1 and CDR2 sequences are SQVTM and ANQGSEA. The CDR3 totals 13 residues. The CDR3 coding sequence is TGCAGCGTTGAAGCCAGGAGGGGCGGGAAGGCTTTCTTT. This codes for CSVEARRGGKAFF.

The chain links TRBV27 to TRBJ2-7; 9 bases match TRBD2. V was clipped by 4 bases and J by 3 bases; unmatched bases: 4. Germline CDR1 and CDR2: MNHEY and SMNVEV (reference sequence). The CDR3 is made up of 14 amino acids. The CDR3 DNA reads as TGTGCCAGCAGTTCCGGGACTAGCAACTACGAGCAGTACTTC. Translated, it gives CASSSGTSNYEQYF.

The chain uses TRBV15 and TRBJ1-4, with D unresolved. CDR3 length: 15 amino acids. CDR1 and CDR2 from the germline V gene are LNHNV and YYDKDF (reference sequence). Trimming shortened V by 1 base and J by 7 bases, and 13 bases separated the two germline ends. The CDR3: CATSRARQVVEKLFF. The CDR3 DNA reads TGTGCCACCAGCAGAGCCCGGCAGGTCGTTGAAAAACTGTTTTTT.

The chain is built from TRBV6-1 and TRBJ1-1, with D possibly matching TRBD1 (5 bases). The V end was cut by 3 bases, the J end by 1 base, with 15 bases between. Germline CDR1 and CDR2: MNHNS and SASEGT. The CDR3 loop spans 16 amino acids. DNA for the CDR3: TGTGCCAGCAGTGACGCTAGGGTCCAGGGGAACACTGAAGCTTTCTTT. It specifies CASSDARVQGNTEAFF.